A single T cell receptor beta chain is shown here with its context. Its antigen is unknown. One entry per CDR3 protein results from TCRdb running MiXCR on the 5' RACE reads. The sample has some 710,000 distinct CDR3 sequences, around 6% seen once; the top ten hold 1.5% to 2%. Germline-derived CDR1 and CDR2 are SGHKS and YYEKEE (reference sequence). The CDR3 length is 14 residues. Unmatched junction bases numbered 6, after V lost 0 bases and J lost 9 bases. This entry comes from a study of identical twins. General study results and limits: Models underestimated TCR alpha sharing (out-of-frame) in monozygotic twins. Excess low generation probability was seen in twin-shared out-of-frame alpha sequences. Twins' excess sharing was less marked for out-of-frame beta sequences.

This chain connects TRBV5-5 to TRBJ1-1; the match to TRBD1 covers 9 bases. The sequence was collected from a man in his late teens or twenties in good health. Sequencing was carried out using naive T cells sorted from blood. The CDR3 reads CASSLADGTGQAFF. The CDR3 bases are TGTGCCAGCAGCTTGGCAGATGGGACAGGGCAAGCTTTCTTT.